The 25 T cell receptor beta chains presented below share a single source sample, sequenced in a study of lymphopenia after photon versus proton radiotherapy. Assay: immunoSEQ multiplex PCR; the TCRdb copy retains only in-frame clones and omits some. The repertoire includes around 19,000 clones, more than 90% of them detected once, and approximately 1.5% sits in the top ten. This material consisted of peripheral blood, taken from a patient treated with photon-based radiotherapy. The receptors were gathered from a woman in her forties with cholangiocarcinoma.

The J gene is TRBJ2-7, the V gene TRBV4-3; D is tentatively TRBD1 or TRBD2 (5 bases each). CDR3 size: 16 residues. V was pared by 3 bases and J by 5 bases, with 20 bases between. Germline V gene sequence: CDR1 LGHNA, CDR2 YSLEER. For the CDR3, the DNA is TGCGCCAGCAGCCAGGGGACCCGGTGGGGAACCGACGAGCAGTACTTC. Translation: CASSQGTRWGTDEQYF.

The genes are TRBV28 and TRBJ2-1; D gene unclear. Germline-derived CDR1 and CDR2 are MDHEN and SYDVKM. V lost 1 base, J lost 8 bases, and 9 bases lay in between. This CDR3 has 13 residues. This chain's CDR3 is CASSLYEWDEQFF. In nucleotides, the CDR3 is TGTGCCAGCAGTTTATACGAGTGGGATGAGCAGTTCTTC.

CDR3 protein: CASSLVPGAISYNSPLHF. In DNA, the CDR3 is TGTGCCAGCAGCTTGGTCCCAGGGGCGATCTCCTATAATTCACCCCTCCACTTT. V is TRBV5-8 and J is TRBJ1-6; D may be TRBD1 (6 bases). CDR1 and CDR2 from the germline V gene are SGHTS and YDEGEE. The CDR3 has 18 amino acids. V lost 0 bases to trimming and J lost 0 bases, with 13 bases between them.

CDR3 nucleotides: TGTGCCAGCAGCGGCCCGGCCTCGGGCACTGAAGCTTTCTTT. It encodes CASSGPASGTEAFF. The gene calls are TRBV7-6 and TRBJ1-1, with D unresolved. This CDR3 is built from 14 residues. Germline-derived CDR1 and CDR2 are SGHVS and FNYEAQ. The V and J ends lost 5 bases and 4 bases respectively, with 14 bases between them.

J is TRBJ2-7 and V is TRBV5-6; no definite D call. CDR3 length: 15 residues. The germline V gene encodes CDR1 SGHDT and CDR2 YYEEEE. The germline V and J ends were trimmed by 2 bases and 0 bases, with 12 bases remaining between them. CDR3 sequence: CASSFRYSLSYEQYF. Written as DNA, the CDR3 is TGTGCCAGCAGCTTTCGGTACAGTCTCTCCTACGAGCAGTACTTC.

The rearrangement uses TRBV11-2 and TRBJ2-4; 8 positions agree with TRBD1. The V segment lost 5 bases and the J segment 6 bases; nucleotides outside the gene matches: 12. This CDR3 is built from 16 residues. Germline assignment: CDR1 SGHAT and CDR2 FQNNGV. The CDR3 spells CASSLLRTGLRNIQYF. The DNA for the CDR3 is TGTGCCAGCAGCCTACTAAGGACAGGGCTCAGAAACATTCAGTACTTC. Full variable domain (missing parts from reference TRBV11-2 and TRBJ2-4): EAGVAQSPRYKIIEKRQSVAFWCNPISGHATLYWYQQILGQGPKLLIQFQNNGVVDDSQLPKDRFSAERLKGVDSTLKIQPAKLEDSAVYLCASSLLRTGLRNIQYFGAGTRLSVL.

The chain links TRBV5-4 to TRBJ2-2, with 12 positions matching TRBD2. Germline CDR1 is SGHNT and CDR2 is YYREEE (reference sequence). The CDR3 has 16 amino acids. The junction had 5 bases not matched to a gene; V was cut back by 3 bases and J by 5 bases. The CDR3 region is CASSSGLAGWTGELFF. CDR3 coding DNA: TGTGCCAGCAGCTCAGGACTAGCGGGGTGGACCGGGGAGCTGTTTTTT.

This clone was detected only once. The genes are TRBV4-2 and TRBJ2-1, with a possible D match to TRBD1 (6 bases). CDR3 length: 16 residues. The germline V gene encodes CDR1 LGHNA and CDR2 YNFKEQ. Trimming took 0 bases from V and 6 from J, leaving 15 bases between them. CDR3: CASSQDWGPKANEQFF. In DNA, the CDR3 is TGTGCCAGCAGCCAAGATTGGGGGCCCAAAGCCAATGAGCAGTTCTTC.

Written as DNA, the CDR3 is TGTGCCACCGCACTATCCGGGACAGGGGCCGGGGAGCTGTTTTTT. This sequence encodes CATALSGTGAGELFF. This sequence joins TRBV15 and TRBJ2-2, with TRBD1 matching 10 bases. V trimming: 8 bases; J trimming: 6 bases; junction bases outside the gene matches: 9. The CDR3 has 15 residues. Germline V gene data show CDR1 as LNHNV and CDR2 as YYDKDF (reference sequence).

This rearrangement joins TRBV5-4 to TRBJ2-1; TRBD2 agrees at 11 bases. Germline CDR1 is SGHNT and CDR2 is YYREEE (reference sequence). V trimming: 4 bases; J trimming: 4 bases; junction bases outside the gene matches: 4. This CDR3 comprises 15 residues. CDR3 in DNA: TGTGCCAGCAGCCCGGGACTAGCGGAATACAATGAGCAGTTCTTC. Translating it yields CASSPGLAEYNEQFF.

The chain couples TRBV15 to TRBJ1-2; the D gene is possibly TRBD1 (5 bases). Germline V gene sequence: CDR1 LNHNV, CDR2 YYDKDF (reference sequence). There are 13 residues in the CDR3. V dropped 6 bases and J dropped 8 bases, with 16 bases sitting between them. The CDR3 nucleotides are TGTGCCACCAGGCCGGGACCGACGTCCGGCTACACCTTC. Protein: CATRPGPTSGYTF.

V and J are TRBV5-1 and TRBJ2-7; perhaps D is TRBD1 or TRBD2 (6 bases each). The CDR3 is made up of 14 amino acids. Trimming shortened V by 4 bases and J by 6 bases, and 17 bases separated the two germline ends. Germline lookup yields CDR1 SGHRS and CDR2 YFSETQ. The CDR3 sequence: CASSGGGASGEQYF. In DNA form, the CDR3 reads TGCGCCAGCAGCGGGGGCGGGGCTTCGGGCGAGCAGTACTTC.

This chain connects TRBV6-1 to TRBJ2-1; the D is unclear. Germline V gene lookup returns CDR1 MNHNS and CDR2 SASEGT. CDR3 size: 11 residues. V dropped 7 bases and J dropped 14 bases, with 15 bases sitting between them. The chain's CDR3 is CASTSITAEFF. For the CDR3, the DNA is TGTGCCAGCACTTCGATCACCGCGGAGTTCTTC.

The chain has TRBV9 and TRBJ2-3; D not certain. V lost 0 bases and J 8 bases, leaving 10 bases between the germline ends. The CDR3 consists of 13 residues. Per the germline V gene, CDR1 is SGDLS and CDR2 is YYNGEE. The CDR3 DNA sequence: TGTGCCAGCAGCGTAGAAGTCGGCGCTACGCAGTATTTT. It is translated as CASSVEVGATQYF.

CDR3 in DNA: TGTGCCAGCAGGAGGAACAGTGATGCATACGAGCAGTACTTC. It is translated as CASRRNSDAYEQYF. The V gene is TRBV6-1, the J gene TRBJ2-7; no definite D call. This CDR3 spans 14 amino acids. The ends were cut back, 6 bases at V and 4 bases at J, with 16 bases in the middle. CDR1 and CDR2 (germline): MNHNS, SASEGT.

This clone was recorded once. V and J are TRBV23-1 and TRBJ2-1; unclear D gene. TRBV23-1 counts as an open reading frame of uncertain function. The CDR3 length is 9 residues. The V gene lost 7 bases and the J gene lost 8 bases, with 3 bases spanning the gap. CDR3 residues: CASTDEQFF. CDR3 DNA: TGCGCCAGCACAGATGAGCAGTTCTTC.

This chain links TRBV2 with TRBJ2-2; 8 bases agree with TRBD2. CDR1 and CDR2 from the germline V gene are SNHLY and FYNNEI. The CDR3 runs 17 residues. Trimming cost V 8 bases and J 5 bases; bases outside gene matches: 16. Written as DNA, the CDR3 is TGTGCCAGCTATGACAGTCTCCGGGCTAGCGGGACCGGGGAGCTGTTTTTT. It codes for CASYDSLRASGTGELFF.

This sequence joins TRBV6-5 and TRBJ2-7, with TRBD2 matching over 7 bases. V trimming: 4 bases; J trimming: 0 bases; junction bases outside the gene matches: 3. Germline CDR1 and CDR2: MNHEY and SVGAGI. The length of the CDR3 is 14 residues. CDR3 DNA: TGTGCCAGCAGTTTGGGCGGGGGCTCCTACGAGCAGTACTTC. It codes for CASSLGGGSYEQYF.

The rearrangement joins TRBV4-3 to TRBJ1-2, with D possibly TRBD1 on 5 matching bases. V lost 3 bases, J lost 6 bases, and 14 bases lay in between. This CDR3 region has 14 residues. The germline CDR1 and CDR2 sequences are LGHNA and YSLEER. CDR3 DNA sequence: TGCGCCAGCAGCCACGATCGAGGGACTGATGGCTACACCTTC. Encoded protein: CASSHDRGTDGYTF.

V and J are TRBV5-1 and TRBJ1-2, with 8 nucleotides matching TRBD1. The CDR3 totals 14 residues. CDR1 and CDR2 from the germline V gene are SGHRS and YFSETQ. V shed 4 bases, J shed 3 bases, and the junction held 5 bases outside the gene matches. The CDR3 DNA follows: TGCGCCAGCAGCCCCGGACAGGGTGACTATGGCTACACCTTC. It encodes CASSPGQGDYGYTF.

This sequence joins TRBV11-2 and TRBJ1-3, with TRBD1 as a possible D gene (5 bases). Trimming cost V 4 bases and J 11 bases, with 15 bases left between them. In germline, CDR1 is SGHAT, CDR2 FQNNGV. The CDR3 length is 13 residues. The CDR3 DNA reads TGTGCCAGCAGCTCCCGACAGTACCCCGCCATATATTTT. Translating gives CASSSRQYPAIYF. The full variable domain, in which reference TRBV11-2 and TRBJ1-3 provide the parts outside the CDR3, is EAGVAQSPRYKIIEKRQSVAFWCNPISGHATLYWYQQILGQGPKLLIQFQNNGVVDDSQLPKDRFSAERLKGVDSTLKIQPAKLEDSAVYLCASSSRQYPAIYFGEGSWLTVV.

The chain employs TRBV21-1 and TRBJ2-3; TRBD1 was called by the table and not checked on the DNA. TRBV21-1 is a pseudogene. The CDR3 sequence is 16 residues long. CDR3 residues: CASSKVGPHSTDTQYF. The DNA for the CDR3 is TGTGCCAGCAGCAAAGTTGGGCCGCATAGCACAGATACGCAGTATTTT.

The chain employs TRBV5-5 and TRBJ1-1; perhaps TRBD1 as D (5 bases). CDR1 is SGHKS, CDR2 YYEKEE, per germline (reference sequence). CDR3 length: 15 amino acids. The V and J ends lost 0 bases and 3 bases respectively, with 12 bases between them. The CDR3 DNA sequence: TGTGCCAGCAGCTTGGATACTGGGACGTACACTGAAGCTTTCTTT. Translation: CASSLDTGTYTEAFF.

The genes are TRBV5-6 and TRBJ1-1; D unresolved. Between the trimmed V and J ends, which lost 2 bases and 3 bases, there was a span of 11 bases. The CDR3 loop spans 14 amino acids. From germline, CDR1 is SGHDT and CDR2 YYEEEE. CDR3 DNA sequence: TGTGCCAGCAGCTTACCGGGAGACCACACTGAAGCTTTCTTT. It specifies CASSLPGDHTEAFF.

This clone appeared once. This sequence joins TRBV7-2 and TRBJ1-1; the D is unclear. CDR3 length: 11 amino acids. From germline, CDR1 is SGHTA and CDR2 FQGNSA. Between the trimmed V and J ends, which lost 3 bases and 8 bases, there was a span of 7 bases. The CDR3 here is CASSFLQEAFF. In DNA, the CDR3 is TGTGCCAGCAGCTTTCTACAGGAAGCTTTCTTT.